This T cell receptor (beta chain) derives from a study of metastatic and nonmetastatic thyroid tumors (dated by TCRdb to 2020 to 2022). In the study overall: The researchers compared repertoires between peripheral blood samples and tumor or nodule tissue samples from patients with malignant or benign thyroid disease. Study-level results and caveats: In both blood and tumor samples, TCR beta diversity was reported to be significantly higher in malignant tumors than in benign nodules.

This clone has at least ten counts. Its cognate antigen has yet to be identified. No per-base quality is available; no much larger clone lies one base away. Before undergoing thyroid surgery, none of the patients had been given any kind of treatment. Patient clinical samples collected from about 2011 to 2018 were retrospectively analysed using T-cell receptor beta sequencing. To prepare the library, PCR was applied. The instrument given in TCRdb is Illumina HiSeq 4000. High-throughput sequencing was used to profile the TCR beta-chain CDR3 region of each patient. Turning to the authors' computational methods: Drawing on CDR3 differences between clinicopathological groups, the researchers built a classifier meant to tell apart patients with distant-metastatic papillary thyroid cancer. The Shannon index was used to assess repertoire diversity, and the Morisita-Horn index was used to assess tumor-blood repertoire similarity. TCRdb applied fastp at Q25 and MiXCR to the public reads, then kept only in-frame beta chains. V and J calls and clone size were set by TCRdb, not the authors. This sample comprises about 8,100 clones, 24% of them detected only once. The ten most abundant clones make up about 14% of the sample.

CDR1 and CDR2 are drawn from the germline V gene: SQVTM, ANQGSEA. The CDR3 runs 11 residues from the cysteine to the phenylalanine. CDR3 DNA is the only sequence kept; it has 33 bases, read in frame from the first base. V gives up 2 bases and J gives up 5 bases, and the segment between their germline ends measures 5 bases. This clonotype was obtained from a female donor with papillary thyroid cancer or a benign thyroid nodule (not recorded which). Some clones in this sample may be carry-over from other donors' samples. The sequenced material came from tumor tissue. Recombination linked TRBV29-1 to TRBJ2-3, with the D gene call left open. At the DNA level, the sequence is TGCAGCGTTGAATCGGTAGATACGCAGTATTTT. Its translation reads: CSVESVDTQYF.